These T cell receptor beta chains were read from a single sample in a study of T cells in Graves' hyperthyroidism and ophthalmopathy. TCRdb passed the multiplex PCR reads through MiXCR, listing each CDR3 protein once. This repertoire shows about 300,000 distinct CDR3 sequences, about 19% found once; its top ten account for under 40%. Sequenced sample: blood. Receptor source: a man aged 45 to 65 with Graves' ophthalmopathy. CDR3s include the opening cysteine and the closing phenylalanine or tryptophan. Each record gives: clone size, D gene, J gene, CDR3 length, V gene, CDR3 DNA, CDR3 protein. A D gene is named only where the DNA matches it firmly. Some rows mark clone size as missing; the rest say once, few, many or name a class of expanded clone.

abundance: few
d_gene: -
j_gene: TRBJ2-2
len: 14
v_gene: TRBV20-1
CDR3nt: TGCAGTGCTAGAGGAATGGTTCAGTCCGGGGAGCTGTTTTTT
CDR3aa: CSARGMVQSGELFF

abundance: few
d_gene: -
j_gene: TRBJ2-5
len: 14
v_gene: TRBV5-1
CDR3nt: TGCGCCAGCAGCGTGCAGGGGAGGGAGGAGACCCAGTACTTC
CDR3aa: CASSVQGREETQYF

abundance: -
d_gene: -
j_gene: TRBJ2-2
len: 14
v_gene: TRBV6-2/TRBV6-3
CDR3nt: TGTGCCAGCAGCCCTCTAGCGCCCACCGGGGAGCTGTTTTTT
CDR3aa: CASSPLAPTGELFF

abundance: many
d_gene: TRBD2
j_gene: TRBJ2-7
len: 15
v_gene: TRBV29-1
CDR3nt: TGCAGCGCCAAGGTTCGCGGGAGGGCCCTCGACGAGCAGTACTTC
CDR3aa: CSAKVRGRALDEQYF

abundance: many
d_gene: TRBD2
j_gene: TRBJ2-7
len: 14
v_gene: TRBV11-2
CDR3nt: TGTGCCAGCAGCTGGTACGGGAGGTCGTACGAGCAGTACTTC
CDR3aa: CASSWYGRSYEQYF

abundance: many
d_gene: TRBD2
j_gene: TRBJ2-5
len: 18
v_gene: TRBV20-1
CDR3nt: TGCAGTGCTAGTTCCGGACAGATAGCGGGAGGGCCGGAGGAGACCCAGTACTTC
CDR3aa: CSASSGQIAGGPEETQYF

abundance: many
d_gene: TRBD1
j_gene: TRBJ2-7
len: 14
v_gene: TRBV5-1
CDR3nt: TGCGCCAGCAGCTTGGAGGGGACAGGCTACGAGCAGTACTTC
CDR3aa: CASSLEGTGYEQYF

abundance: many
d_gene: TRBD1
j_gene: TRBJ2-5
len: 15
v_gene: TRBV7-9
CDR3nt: TGTGCCAGCAGTTCACAGGGGGCGCATCAAGAGACCCAGTACTTC
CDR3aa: CASSSQGAHQETQYF

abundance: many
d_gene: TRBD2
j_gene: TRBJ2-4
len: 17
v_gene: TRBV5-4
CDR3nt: TGTGCCAGCAGCTCCACGTCGGTAGCGGGAGCCAAAAACATTCAGTACTTC
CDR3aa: CASSSTSVAGAKNIQYF

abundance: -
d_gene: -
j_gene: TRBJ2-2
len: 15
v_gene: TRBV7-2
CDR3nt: TGTGCCAGCAGCCCGCATCGGGAGACAACCGGGGAGCTGTTTTTT
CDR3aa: CASSPHRETTGELFF

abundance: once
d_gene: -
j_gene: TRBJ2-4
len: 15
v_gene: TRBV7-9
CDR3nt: TGTGCCAGCAGCTCCGGTGACCTAGCCAAAAACATTCAGTACTTC
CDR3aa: CASSSGDLAKNIQYF

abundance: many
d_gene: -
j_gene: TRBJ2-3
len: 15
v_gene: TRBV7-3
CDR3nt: TGTGCCAGCAGCTTAACGATGAGCGCCGGCGGTACGCAGTATTTT
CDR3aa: CASSLTMSAGGTQYF

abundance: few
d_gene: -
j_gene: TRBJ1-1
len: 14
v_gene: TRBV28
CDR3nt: TGTGCCAGCAGTCCCCCCGATAGCAACACTGAAGCTTTCTTT
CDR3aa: CASSPPDSNTEAFF

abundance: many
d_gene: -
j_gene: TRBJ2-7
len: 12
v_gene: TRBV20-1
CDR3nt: TGCAGTGCTAGAGAATGGGGGTACGAGCAGTACTTC
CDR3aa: CSAREWGYEQYF

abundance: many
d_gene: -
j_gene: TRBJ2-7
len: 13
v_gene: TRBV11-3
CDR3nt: TGTGCCAGCAGCTCTAAGGGAAACTACGAGCAGTACTTC
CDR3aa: CASSSKGNYEQYF

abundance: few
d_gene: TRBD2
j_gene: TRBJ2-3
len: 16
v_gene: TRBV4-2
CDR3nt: TGTGCCAGCAGCCAAGGGCATAGCGGGAGGGCAGATACGCAGTATTTT
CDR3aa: CASSQGHSGRADTQYF

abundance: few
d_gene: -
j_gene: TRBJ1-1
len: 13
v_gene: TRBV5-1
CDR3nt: TGCGCCAGCAGCACCCAGGGTGACACTGAAGCTTTCTTT
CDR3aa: CASSTQGDTEAFF

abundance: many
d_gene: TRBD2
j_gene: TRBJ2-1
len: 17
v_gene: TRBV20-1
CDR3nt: TGCAGTGCTAGAGACTTACTAGCGGGAGGCTCTAGGGATGAGCAGTTCTTC
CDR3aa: CSARDLLAGGSRDEQFF

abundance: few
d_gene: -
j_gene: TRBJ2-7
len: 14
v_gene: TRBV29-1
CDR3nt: TGCAGCGTTGAAGAGCCTAGGGGGGAGTACGAGCAGTACTTC
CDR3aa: CSVEEPRGEYEQYF

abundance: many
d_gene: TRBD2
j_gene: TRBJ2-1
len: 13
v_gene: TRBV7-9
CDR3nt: TGTGCCAGCAGCCAGCGGGAGATCCATGAGCAGTTCTTC
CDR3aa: CASSQREIHEQFF

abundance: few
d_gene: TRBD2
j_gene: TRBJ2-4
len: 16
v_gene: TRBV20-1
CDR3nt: TGCAGTGCTAGTCCTAGCGGGAGGGCGGCCAAAAACATTCAGTACTTC
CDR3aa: CSASPSGRAAKNIQYF

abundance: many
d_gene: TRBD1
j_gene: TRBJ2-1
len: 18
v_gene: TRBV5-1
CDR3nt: TGCGCCAGCGCTCCCGGCCGGGGTAGACAGGGTCACGGCAATGAGCAGTTCTTC
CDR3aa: CASAPGRGRQGHGNEQFF

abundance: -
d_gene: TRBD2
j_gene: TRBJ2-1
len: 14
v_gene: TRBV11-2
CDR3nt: TGTGCCAGCAGAGCCGGGACTAGCAACAATGAGCAGTTCTTC
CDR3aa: CASRAGTSNNEQFF

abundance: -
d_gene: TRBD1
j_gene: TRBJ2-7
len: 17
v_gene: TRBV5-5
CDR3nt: TGTGCCAGCAGCTTGGGAGTGGGACAGGGGAAGCCCTACGAGCAGTACTTC
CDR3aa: CASSLGVGQGKPYEQYF

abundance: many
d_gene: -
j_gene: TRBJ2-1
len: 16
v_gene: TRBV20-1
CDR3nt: TGCAGTGCTAGGGTCCCAAGGGGTAGCTCCTACAATGAGCAGTTCTTC
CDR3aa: CSARVPRGSSYNEQFF

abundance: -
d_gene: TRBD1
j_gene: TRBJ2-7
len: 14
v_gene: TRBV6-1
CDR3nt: TGTGCCAGCAGTGAACAGGGGGCAGGATACGAGCAGTACTTC
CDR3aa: CASSEQGAGYEQYF

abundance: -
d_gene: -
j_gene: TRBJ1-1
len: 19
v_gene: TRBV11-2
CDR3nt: TGTGCCAGCAGCTCTAGATCGGTTGGGCGATTACCCTGGGGCACTGAAGCTTTCTTT
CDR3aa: CASSSRSVGRLPWGTEAFF

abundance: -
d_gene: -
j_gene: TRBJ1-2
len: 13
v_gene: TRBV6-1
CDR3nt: TGTGCCACATCCCCCCGGGACCACTATGGCTACACCTTC
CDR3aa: CATSPRDHYGYTF

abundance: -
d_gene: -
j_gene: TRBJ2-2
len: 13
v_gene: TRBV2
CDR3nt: TGTGCCAGCAGACAGGCATCGGGTGGGGAGCTGTTTTTT
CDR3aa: CASRQASGGELFF

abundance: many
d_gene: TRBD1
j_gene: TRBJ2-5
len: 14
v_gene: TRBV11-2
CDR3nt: TGTGCCAGCGGACGACAGGGGGCGAAAGAGACCCAGTACTTC
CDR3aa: CASGRQGAKETQYF

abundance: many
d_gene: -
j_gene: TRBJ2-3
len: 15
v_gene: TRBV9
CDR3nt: TGTGCCAGCAGCGTAGAATGGGGCTTTGCAGATACGCAGTATTTT
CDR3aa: CASSVEWGFADTQYF

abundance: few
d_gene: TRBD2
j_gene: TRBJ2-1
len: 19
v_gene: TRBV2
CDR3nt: TGTGCCAGCCTCGGGGGACTAGCGGGAGGGCGGAGCTCCTACAATGAGCAGTTCTTC
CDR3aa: CASLGGLAGGRSSYNEQFF

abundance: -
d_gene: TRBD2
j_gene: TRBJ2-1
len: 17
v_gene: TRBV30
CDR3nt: TGTGCCTGGAGGGGGGGACCTAGACTAGCGGGAAACAATGAGCAGTTCTTC
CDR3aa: CAWRGGPRLAGNNEQFF

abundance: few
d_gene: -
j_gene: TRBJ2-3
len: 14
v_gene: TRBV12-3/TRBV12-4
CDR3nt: TGTGCCAGCAGTTCAGGACCTTTCACAGATACGCAGTATTTT
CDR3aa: CASSSGPFTDTQYF

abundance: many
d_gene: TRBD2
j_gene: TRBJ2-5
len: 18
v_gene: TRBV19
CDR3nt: TGTGCCAGTAGCCACGCCCCCGGTCTAGCGGGAGAGAGGGAGACCCAGTACTTC
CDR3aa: CASSHAPGLAGERETQYF

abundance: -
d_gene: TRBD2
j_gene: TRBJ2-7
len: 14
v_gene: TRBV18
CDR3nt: TGTGCCAGCTCCCCGGGACTAGCGGGGAACGAGCAGTACTTC
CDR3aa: CASSPGLAGNEQYF

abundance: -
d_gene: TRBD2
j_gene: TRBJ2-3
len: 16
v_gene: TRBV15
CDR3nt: TGTGCCACCAGCAGAGAGATCGGACTAGCGGGAGATACGCAGTATTTT
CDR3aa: CATSREIGLAGDTQYF

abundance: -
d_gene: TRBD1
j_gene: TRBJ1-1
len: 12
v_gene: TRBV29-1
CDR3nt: TGCAGGGGAGACAGGGGAAGGACTGAAGCTTTCTTT
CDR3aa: CRGDRGRTEAFF

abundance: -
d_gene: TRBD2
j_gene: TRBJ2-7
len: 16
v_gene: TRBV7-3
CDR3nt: TGTGCCAGCAGCTCCCCCGGGACTAGGGGAACCTACGAGCAGTACTTC
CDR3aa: CASSSPGTRGTYEQYF

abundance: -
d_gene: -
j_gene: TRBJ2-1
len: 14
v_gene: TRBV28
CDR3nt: TGTGCCAGCAGTTTATTCCAGGACGGCAATGAGCAGTTCTTC
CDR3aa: CASSLFQDGNEQFF

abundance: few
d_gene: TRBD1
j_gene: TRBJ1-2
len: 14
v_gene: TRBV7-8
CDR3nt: TGTGCCAGCAGCACAGGGACAGCCCCGGGTGGCTACACCTTC
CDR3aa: CASSTGTAPGGYTF